What follows is one T cell receptor (beta chain) and its context. The entry originates in a study of shared clonotypes between healthy human individuals. CDR1 is SGDLS, CDR2 YYNGEE, per germline. With 4 bases removed from V and 1 base from J, the gap between germline ends came to 17 bases. CDR3 length equals 16 residues. In the authors' methods: In the immunoSEQ data, sequences were junction-only and lacked quality scores, so filtering differed. Clones were read by immunoSEQ multiplex PCR, and TCRdb kept only the in-frame ones, dropping some. V, J and clone size reflect that table, while D and trimming were determined from the DNA. This sample carries 450,000 to 500,000 clones, 78% of them seen once, and the ten largest clones take around 12%.

The sequenced sample consisted of PBMCs. The rearrangement joins TRBV9 to TRBJ1-1; D remains unclear. The sequence derives from a woman aged 40-49 years in good health. Some clones in this sample may be carry-over from other donors' samples. Here the CDR3 DNA reads TGTGCCAGCAGCCCCAGAGGCTGGACGGCGAACACTGAAGCTTTCTTT. Its translation is CASSPRGWTANTEAFF.